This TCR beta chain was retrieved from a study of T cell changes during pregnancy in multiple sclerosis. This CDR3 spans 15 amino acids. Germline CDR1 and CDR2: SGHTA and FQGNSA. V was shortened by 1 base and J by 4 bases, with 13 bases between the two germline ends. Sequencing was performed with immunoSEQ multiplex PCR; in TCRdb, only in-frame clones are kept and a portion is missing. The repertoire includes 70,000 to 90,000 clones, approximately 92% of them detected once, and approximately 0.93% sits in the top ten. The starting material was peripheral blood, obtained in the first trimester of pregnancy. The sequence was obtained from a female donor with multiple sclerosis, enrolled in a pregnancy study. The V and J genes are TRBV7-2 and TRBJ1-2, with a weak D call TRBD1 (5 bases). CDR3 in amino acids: CASSLGRGVGYGYTF. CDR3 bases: TGTGCCAGCAGCTTAGGGAGGGGCGTCGGCTATGGCTACACCTTC.